The rows below give T cell receptor beta chains drawn from one sample of a study of blood T cell repertoires in COVID-19. Repertoires were generated with immunoSEQ multiplex PCR, while TCRdb's copy carries only in-frame clones and drops some. The sample has around 150,000 clones; around three quarters are singletons. Sample: peripheral blood. The receptors were gathered from a man aged 45-65 years with active or convalescent COVID-19. Each CDR3 is given with its conserved first and last residue. D genes are given only for firm matches. Size is omitted from some rows. Given values are once, few, many or a class for expanded clones.

J gene: TRBJ1-1; clone size: few; D gene: -; V gene: TRBV6-5; CDR3 protein: CASSYVRDTEAFF; CDR3 DNA: TGTGCCAGCAGTTACGTGAGGGACACTGAAGCTTTCTTT
J gene: TRBJ1-2; clone size: -; D gene: -; V gene: TRBV3-1/TRBV3-2; CDR3 protein: CASSQVRAGYTF; CDR3 DNA: TGTGCCAGCAGCCAGGTCAGGGCTGGCTACACCTTC
J gene: TRBJ2-7; clone size: -; D gene: TRBD1; V gene: TRBV3-1/TRBV3-2; CDR3 protein: CASSPTGGGYEQYF; CDR3 DNA: TGTGCCAGCAGCCCAACAGGGGGCGGCTACGAGCAGTACTTC
J gene: TRBJ2-1; clone size: -; D gene: -; V gene: TRBV9; CDR3 protein: CASSAGQSSYNEQFF; CDR3 DNA: TGTGCCAGCAGCGCCGGACAGAGCTCCTACAATGAGCAGTTCTTC
J gene: TRBJ1-2; clone size: -; D gene: TRBD1; V gene: TRBV27; CDR3 protein: CASSTRTGAGYGYTF; CDR3 DNA: TGTGCCAGCAGTACCCGGACAGGGGCGGGCTATGGCTACACCTTC
J gene: TRBJ2-3; clone size: -; D gene: TRBD2; V gene: TRBV5-1; CDR3 protein: CASSLAPGRDTDTQYF; CDR3 DNA: TGCGCCAGCAGCTTGGCCCCAGGGAGGGACACAGATACGCAGTATTTT
J gene: TRBJ1-1; clone size: -; D gene: -; V gene: TRBV3-1/TRBV3-2; CDR3 protein: CASSQVPGPNTEAFF; CDR3 DNA: TGTGCCAGCAGCCAAGTGCCAGGGCCGAACACTGAAGCTTTCTTT
J gene: TRBJ2-3; clone size: -; D gene: -; V gene: TRBV6-5; CDR3 protein: CASSPLASSTDTQYF; CDR3 DNA: TGTGCCAGCAGCCCACTAGCTTCTAGCACAGATACGCAGTATTTT
J gene: TRBJ2-5; clone size: -; D gene: TRBD2; V gene: TRBV27; CDR3 protein: CASTPNSGQETQYF; CDR3 DNA: TGTGCCAGCACCCCGAATAGCGGGCAAGAGACCCAGTACTTC
J gene: TRBJ2-2; clone size: -; D gene: -; V gene: TRBV10-3; CDR3 protein: CAISVAGRTGELFF; CDR3 DNA: TGTGCCATCAGTGTCGCAGGGCGTACCGGGGAGCTGTTTTTT
J gene: TRBJ1-5; clone size: -; D gene: -; V gene: TRBV7-2; CDR3 protein: CASSLIGEMNQPQHF; CDR3 DNA: TGTGCCAGCAGCTTAATTGGGGAGATGAATCAGCCCCAGCATTTT
J gene: TRBJ1-1; clone size: -; D gene: -; V gene: TRBV3-1/TRBV3-2; CDR3 protein: CASSQTGDTEAFF; CDR3 DNA: TGTGCCAGCAGCCAAACGGGGGACACTGAAGCTTTCTTT
J gene: TRBJ2-1; clone size: -; D gene: TRBD1; V gene: TRBV12-3/TRBV12-4; CDR3 protein: CASSSQGYEQFF; CDR3 DNA: TGTGCCAGCAGTTCACAGGGGTATGAGCAGTTCTTC
J gene: TRBJ1-1; clone size: -; D gene: TRBD1; V gene: TRBV29-1; CDR3 protein: CSVARQGRDAEAFF; CDR3 DNA: TGCAGCGTGGCGAGACAGGGGAGGGACGCTGAAGCTTTCTTT
J gene: TRBJ2-1; clone size: -; D gene: TRBD2; V gene: TRBV4-1; CDR3 protein: CASSHQREGYNEQFF; CDR3 DNA: TGCGCCAGCAGCCACCAGCGGGAGGGCTACAATGAGCAGTTCTTC
J gene: TRBJ1-3; clone size: -; D gene: -; V gene: TRBV29-1; CDR3 protein: CSVRPLGRNTIYF; CDR3 DNA: TGCAGCGTCCGACCTCTGGGGCGAAACACCATATATTTT
J gene: TRBJ2-1; clone size: -; D gene: -; V gene: TRBV18; CDR3 protein: CASSRAESSYNEQFF; CDR3 DNA: TGTGCCAGCTCACGGGCAGAAAGCTCCTACAATGAGCAGTTCTTC
J gene: TRBJ2-2; clone size: -; D gene: -; V gene: TRBV3-1/TRBV3-2; CDR3 protein: CASSTGGELFF; CDR3 DNA: TGTGCCAGCAGTACGGGGGGGGAGCTGTTTTTT
J gene: TRBJ2-3; clone size: -; D gene: -; V gene: TRBV9; CDR3 protein: CASSVSVPRVVADTQYF; CDR3 DNA: TGTGCCAGCAGCGTAAGTGTCCCTCGGGTGGTGGCAGATACGCAGTATTTT
J gene: TRBJ2-1; clone size: -; D gene: TRBD2; V gene: TRBV7-2; CDR3 protein: CASSSILAGAPEQFF; CDR3 DNA: TGTGCCAGCAGCTCAATTCTAGCGGGAGCCCCCGAGCAGTTCTTC
J gene: TRBJ2-1; clone size: few; D gene: -; V gene: TRBV24-1; CDR3 protein: CATKEGAVDEQFF; CDR3 DNA: TGTGCCACCAAGGAGGGAGCGGTGGATGAGCAGTTCTTC
J gene: TRBJ2-2; clone size: -; D gene: -; V gene: TRBV5-1; CDR3 protein: CASSLRSGSPTGELFF; CDR3 DNA: TGCGCCAGCAGCTTGAGGTCAGGCTCGCCCACCGGGGAGCTGTTTTTT
J gene: TRBJ2-2; clone size: many; D gene: -; V gene: TRBV21-1; CDR3 protein: CASIGRGTGELFF; CDR3 DNA: TGTGCCAGCATCGGCAGGGGCACCGGGGAGCTGTTTTTT
J gene: TRBJ1-2; clone size: -; D gene: -; V gene: TRBV19; CDR3 protein: CASSIGDNYYGYTF; CDR3 DNA: TGTGCCAGTAGTATAGGAGACAATTACTATGGCTACACCTTC
J gene: TRBJ1-5; clone size: -; D gene: TRBD1; V gene: TRBV19; CDR3 protein: CASNGQGVNQPQHF; CDR3 DNA: TGTGCCAGTAATGGACAGGGGGTTAATCAGCCCCAGCATTTT
J gene: TRBJ1-2; clone size: -; D gene: TRBD1; V gene: TRBV5-8; CDR3 protein: CASSLAGQALNYGYTF; CDR3 DNA: TGTGCCAGCAGCTTGGCGGGACAGGCCCTTAACTATGGCTACACCTTC
J gene: TRBJ1-1; clone size: -; D gene: TRBD1; V gene: TRBV5-1; CDR3 protein: CASSLGDRNTEAFF; CDR3 DNA: TGCGCCAGCAGCTTGGGGGACAGGAACACTGAAGCTTTCTTT
J gene: TRBJ2-1; clone size: -; D gene: TRBD2; V gene: TRBV29-1; CDR3 protein: CSADPGLAGGEQFF; CDR3 DNA: TGCAGCGCCGATCCGGGACTAGCGGGCGGTGAGCAGTTCTTC
J gene: TRBJ1-6; clone size: -; D gene: -; V gene: TRBV3-1/TRBV3-2; CDR3 protein: CASSQEPGNNNSPLHF; CDR3 DNA: TGTGCCAGCAGCCAAGAACCAGGCAACAATAATTCACCCCTCCACTTT
J gene: TRBJ2-6; clone size: few; D gene: -; V gene: TRBV19; CDR3 protein: CASSIVGGLRSGANVLTF; CDR3 DNA: TGTGCCAGTAGTATAGTGGGGGGTCTCCGCTCTGGGGCCAACGTCCTGACTTTC